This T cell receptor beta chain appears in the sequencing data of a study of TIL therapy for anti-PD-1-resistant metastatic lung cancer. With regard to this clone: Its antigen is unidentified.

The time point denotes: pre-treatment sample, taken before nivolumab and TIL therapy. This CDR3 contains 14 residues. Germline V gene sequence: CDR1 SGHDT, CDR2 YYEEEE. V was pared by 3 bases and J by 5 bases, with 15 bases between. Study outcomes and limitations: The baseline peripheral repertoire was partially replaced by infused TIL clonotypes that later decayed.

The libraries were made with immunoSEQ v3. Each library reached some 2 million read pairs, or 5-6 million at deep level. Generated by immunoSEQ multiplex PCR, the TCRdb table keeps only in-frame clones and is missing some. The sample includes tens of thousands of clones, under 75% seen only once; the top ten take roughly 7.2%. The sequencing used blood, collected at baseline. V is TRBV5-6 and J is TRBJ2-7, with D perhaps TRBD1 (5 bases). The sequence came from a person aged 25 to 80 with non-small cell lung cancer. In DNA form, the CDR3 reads TGTGCCAGCAGCTCCCCAGGACAAGGCGACGAGCAGTACTTC. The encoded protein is CASSSPGQGDEQYF.